Below, one T cell receptor beta chain is given with its context. Sequence at one end of the junction differs from germline and may be a read error. Treatment specified: randomized to nivolumab then ipilimumab (arm A) or the reverse (arm B). Sequenced by immunoSEQ multiplex PCR; TCRdb stores in-frame clones only, minus some. The repertoire holds 25,000 to 30,000 clones, with approximately 80% as singletons. This CDR3 region has 12 residues. CDR1 and CDR2 (germline): MNHNY, SVGAGI (reference sequence). The sample comes from a study of sequential checkpoint blockade in melanoma. The receptor was derived from a human donor with melanoma. This chain joins TRBV6-6 and TRBJ1-1, with unresolved D. The specimen was CD8+ T cells sorted from blood (inferred from file names), collected from a patient given nivolumab and ipilimumab in sequence. This chain's CDR3 is CASSYSNSEAFF. The CDR3 nucleotides are TGTGCCAGCAGTTACTCGAACAGTGAAGCTTTCTTT.